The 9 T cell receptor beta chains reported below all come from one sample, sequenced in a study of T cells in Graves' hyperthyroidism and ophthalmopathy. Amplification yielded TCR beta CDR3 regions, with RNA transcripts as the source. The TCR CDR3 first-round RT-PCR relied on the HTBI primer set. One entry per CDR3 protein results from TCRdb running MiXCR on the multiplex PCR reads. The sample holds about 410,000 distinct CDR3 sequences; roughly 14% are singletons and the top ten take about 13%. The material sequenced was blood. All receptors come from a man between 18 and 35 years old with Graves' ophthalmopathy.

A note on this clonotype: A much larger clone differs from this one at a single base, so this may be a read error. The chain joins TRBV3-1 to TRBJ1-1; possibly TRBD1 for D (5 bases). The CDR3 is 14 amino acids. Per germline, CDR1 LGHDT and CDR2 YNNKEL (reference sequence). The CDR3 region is CAGRSRELDTEAFF. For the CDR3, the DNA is TGTGCCGGCAGGTCCAGGGAGTTGGACACTGAAGCTTTCTTT.

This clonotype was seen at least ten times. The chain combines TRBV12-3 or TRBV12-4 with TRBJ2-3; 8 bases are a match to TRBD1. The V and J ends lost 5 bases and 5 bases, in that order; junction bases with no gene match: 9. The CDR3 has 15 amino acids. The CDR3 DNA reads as TGTGCCAGCAGTCGAAAGACAGGGGTCCGAGATACGCAGTATTTT. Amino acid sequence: CASSRKTGVRDTQYF.

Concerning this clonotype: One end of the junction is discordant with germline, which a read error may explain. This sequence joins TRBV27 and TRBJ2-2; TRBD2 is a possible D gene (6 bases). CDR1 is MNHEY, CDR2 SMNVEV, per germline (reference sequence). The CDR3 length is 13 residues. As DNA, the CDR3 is TGTGCCAACAGTTTAGGAGGGTTCGGGGAGCTGTTTTTT. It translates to CANSLGGFGELFF.

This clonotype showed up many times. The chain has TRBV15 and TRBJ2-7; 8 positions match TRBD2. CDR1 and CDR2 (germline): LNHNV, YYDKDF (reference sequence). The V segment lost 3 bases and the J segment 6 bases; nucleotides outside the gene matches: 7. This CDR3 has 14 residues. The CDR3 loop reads CATSSGTRASEQYF. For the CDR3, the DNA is TGTGCCACCAGCAGTGGGACTAGGGCCTCCGAGCAGTACTTC.

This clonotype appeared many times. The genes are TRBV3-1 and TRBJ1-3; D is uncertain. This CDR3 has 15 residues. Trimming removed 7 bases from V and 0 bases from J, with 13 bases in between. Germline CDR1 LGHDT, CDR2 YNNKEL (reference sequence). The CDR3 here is CASTLGRTSGNTIYF. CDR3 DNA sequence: TGTGCCAGCACCCTGGGCCGCACCTCTGGAAACACCATATATTTT.

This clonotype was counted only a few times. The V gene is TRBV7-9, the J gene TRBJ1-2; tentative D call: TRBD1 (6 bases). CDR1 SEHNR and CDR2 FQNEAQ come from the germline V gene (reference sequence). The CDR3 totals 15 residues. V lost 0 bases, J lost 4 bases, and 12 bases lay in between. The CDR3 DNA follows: TGTGCCAGCAGCTTAGCGCAGACAGGATTCTATGGCTACACCTTC. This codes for CASSLAQTGFYGYTF. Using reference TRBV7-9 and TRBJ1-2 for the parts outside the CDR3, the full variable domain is DTGVSQNPRHKITKRGQNVTFRCDPISEHNRLYWYRQTLGQGPEFLTYFQNEAQLEKSRLLSDRFSAERPKGSFSTLEIQRTEQGDSAMYLCASSLAQTGFYGYTFGSGTRLTVV.

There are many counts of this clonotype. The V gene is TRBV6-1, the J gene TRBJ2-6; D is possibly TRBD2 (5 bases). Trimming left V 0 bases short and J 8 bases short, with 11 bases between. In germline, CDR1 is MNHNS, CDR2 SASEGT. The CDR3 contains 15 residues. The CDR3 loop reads CASSEAAGESNVLTF. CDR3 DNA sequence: TGTGCCAGCAGTGAAGCGGCCGGGGAGTCCAACGTCCTGACTTTC.

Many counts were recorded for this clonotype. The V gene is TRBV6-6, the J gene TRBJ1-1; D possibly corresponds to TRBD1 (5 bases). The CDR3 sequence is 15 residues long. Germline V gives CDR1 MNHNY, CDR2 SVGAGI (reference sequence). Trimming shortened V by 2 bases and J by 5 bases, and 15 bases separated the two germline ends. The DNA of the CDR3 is TGTGCCAGCAGTTACGGGGGAAGGGGCCGTACTGAAGCTTTCTTT. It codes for CASSYGGRGRTEAFF.

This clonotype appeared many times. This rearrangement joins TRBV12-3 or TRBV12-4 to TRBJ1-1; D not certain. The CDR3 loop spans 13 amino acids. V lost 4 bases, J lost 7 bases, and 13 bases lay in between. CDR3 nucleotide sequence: TGTGCCAGCAGTTCCCCCGAAAGAATTGAAGCTTTCTTT. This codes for CASSSPERIEAFF.